Below, one T cell receptor (beta chain) is given with its context. This sample stems from a study of blood T cell repertoires in COVID-19. Study-wide background: Acute and convalescent COVID-19 specimens originated in the United States, Italy and Spain. PBMCs, B-cell-depleted T cells, or T cells were the source of the cDNA or gDNA that made up the material.

In the study's own analysis: Counts of nucleated cells, estimated from reference gene primer amplification, were obtained. Sequencing was performed with immunoSEQ multiplex PCR; in TCRdb, only in-frame clones are kept and a portion is missing. Clone size and V and J calls were adopted from that table, with D and trimming inferred from the DNA. This table holds some 300,000 clones, just under 85% found once. J gave up 5 bases and V 1 base, and 4 bases lay outside the gene matches. This CDR3 comprises 14 residues. Germline V lookup: CDR1 SGHDN, CDR2 FVKESK. This TCR came from a woman aged 45-65 years with active or convalescent COVID-19. V gene TRBV14 combines with J gene TRBJ1-2; 7 bases are a match to TRBD1. The material sequenced was peripheral blood. The CDR3 here is CASSQATGWYGYTF. CDR3 sequence (DNA): TGTGCCAGCAGCCAAGCGACAGGGTGGTATGGCTACACCTTC.